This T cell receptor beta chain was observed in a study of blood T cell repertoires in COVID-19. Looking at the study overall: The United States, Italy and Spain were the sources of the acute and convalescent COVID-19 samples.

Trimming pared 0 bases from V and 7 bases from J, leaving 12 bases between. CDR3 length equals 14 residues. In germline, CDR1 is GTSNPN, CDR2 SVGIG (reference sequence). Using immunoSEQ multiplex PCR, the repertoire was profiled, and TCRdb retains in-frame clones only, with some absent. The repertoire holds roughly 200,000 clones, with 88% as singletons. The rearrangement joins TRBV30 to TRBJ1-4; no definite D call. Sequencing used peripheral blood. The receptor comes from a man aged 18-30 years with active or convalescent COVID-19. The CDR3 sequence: CAWSVRGSGEKLFF. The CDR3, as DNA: TGTGCCTGGAGTGTACGCGGGAGCGGTGAAAAACTGTTTTTT. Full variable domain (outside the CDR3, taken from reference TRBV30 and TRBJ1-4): SQTIHQWPATLVQPVGSPLSLECTVEGTSNPNLYWYRQAAGRGLQLLFYSVGIGQISSEVPQNLSASRPQDRQFILSSKKLLLSDSGFYLCAWSVRGSGEKLFFGSGTQLSVL.